These 10 T cell receptor beta chains were sequenced from one sample in a study. MiXCR, run by TCRdb on the 5' RACE reads, gives a single entry per CDR3 protein. The table shows roughly 56,000 distinct CDR3 sequences, with around 30% occurring only once. Sample: tumor-infiltrating naive CD4+ T cells sorted from the breast tumor. Subset indicated: naive CD4+ T cells, CD4+CD45RA+CD25-. The receptors derive from a female donor with breast cancer.

This chain joins TRBV9 and TRBJ2-1; no clear D. Trimming took 0 bases from V and 7 from J, leaving 11 bases between them. Germline V lookup: CDR1 SGDLS, CDR2 YYNGEE. The length of the CDR3 is 14 residues. The CDR3 sequence is CASSVGSTVNEQFF. As DNA, the CDR3 is TGTGCCAGCAGCGTAGGATCGACGGTTAATGAGCAGTTCTTC.

This chain uses TRBV5-1 with TRBJ2-3, with D perhaps given as TRBD1 or TRBD2 (5 bases each). Germline assignment: CDR1 SGHRS and CDR2 YFSETQ. The V gene lost 2 bases and the J gene lost 2 bases, with 12 bases spanning the gap. There are 15 residues in the CDR3. CDR3 in amino acids: CASSLGAGNTDTQYF. CDR3 nucleotides: TGCGCCAGCAGCTTAGGGGCGGGCAACACAGATACGCAGTATTTT.

This clonotype was detected ten times or more. The chain employs TRBV4-1 and TRBJ2-3; D remains unclear. The CDR3 spans 14 residues. The V and J ends lost 1 base and 5 bases respectively, with 10 bases between them. Looked up from germline, CDR1 is MGHRA and CDR2 is YSYEKL. The CDR3 loop is CASSQAPGRDTQYF. Here the CDR3 DNA reads TGCGCCAGCAGCCAAGCTCCGGGCCGAGATACGCAGTATTTT.

The CDR3 region has the DNA TGTGCCAGCAGTACTGGGGCCAACGTCCTGACTTTC. Translating gives CASSTGANVLTF. The V call is TRBV25-1, the J call TRBJ2-6; no clear D. There are 12 residues in the CDR3. The germline V and J ends were trimmed by 5 bases and 2 bases, with 1 base remaining between them. Germline lookup yields CDR1 MGHDK and CDR2 SYGVNS.

V usage is TRBV28 and J usage is TRBJ2-7; possibly TRBD1 or TRBD2 for D (6 bases each). Trimming cost V 7 bases and J 0 bases, with 16 bases left between them. The germline V gene has CDR1 MDHEN and CDR2 SYDVKM. The CDR3 runs to 15 residues. The CDR3 region is CASTKGGSSSYEQYF. The CDR3 DNA reads as TGTGCCAGCACTAAGGGGGGCTCCAGCTCCTACGAGCAGTACTTC.

V is TRBV27 and J is TRBJ2-4; 15 bases are shared with TRBD2. This CDR3 region has 18 residues. Germline CDR1 is MNHEY and CDR2 is SMNVEV (reference sequence). The junction had 6 bases not matched to a gene; V was cut back by 6 bases and J by 0 bases. CDR3 in amino acids: CASSPGTSGRLAKNIQYF. Here the CDR3 DNA reads TGTGCCAGCAGCCCCGGGACTAGCGGGAGGCTAGCCAAAAACATTCAGTACTTC.

This chain connects TRBV29-1 to TRBJ1-2, with D unresolved. CDR3 length equals 12 residues. Trimming took off 6 bases at V and 2 bases at J, with 10 bases between the two ends. Germline V lookup: CDR1 SQVTM, CDR2 ANQGSEA. The CDR3 reads CSVVEGNYGYTF. The CDR3 DNA sequence: TGCAGCGTAGTGGAGGGAAACTATGGCTACACCTTC. Together with reference TRBV29-1 and TRBJ1-2, the CDR3 gives the full variable domain: SAVISQKPSRDICQRGTSLTIQCQVDSQVTMMFWYRQQPGQSLTLIATANQGSEATYESGFVIDKFPISRPNLTFSTLTVSNMSPEDSSIYLCSVVEGNYGYTFGSGTRLTVV.

This clonotype was detected many times. The chain couples TRBV5-1 to TRBJ2-7; D might be TRBD1 (6 bases). This CDR3 has 16 amino acids. In germline, CDR1 is SGHRS, CDR2 YFSETQ. The ends were cut back, 1 base at V and 1 base at J, with 15 bases in the middle. The DNA for the CDR3 is TGCGCCAGCAGCTTGTATCCAGGGGAGACTTCCTACGAGCAGTACTTC. It specifies CASSLYPGETSYEQYF.

This chain uses TRBV12-5 with TRBJ2-3, with 7 bases identical to TRBD2. With V trimmed by 6 bases and J by 6 bases, 12 bases remained unmatched. This CDR3 comprises 15 residues. Per the germline V gene, CDR1 is LGHNT and CDR2 is FRNRAP. CDR3 DNA sequence: TGTGCTAGTGGCACAAGCGGGGCCGTGAGCGATACGCAGTATTTT. Residues: CASGTSGAVSDTQYF.

The V call is TRBV11-2, the J call TRBJ2-3, with TRBD2 identical over 8 bases. Per the germline V gene, CDR1 is SGHAT and CDR2 is FQNNGV. Trimming at V came to 3 bases and at J to 3 bases, leaving 8 bases not matched to a gene. This CDR3 comprises 16 residues. The CDR3 nucleotides are TGTGCCAGCAGCTTCCCAGCGGGAGACGGGACAGATACGCAGTATTTT. Protein sequence: CASSFPAGDGTDTQYF.